This entry is about one T cell receptor beta chain. Participants had their cohort set by participant-reported clinical history. Recovered status in Cohort 3 required two negative PCRs, clearance, or symptom resolution. The data were obtained in a study of blood T cell repertoires in COVID-19. The overall study: Sample material is recorded as cDNA or gDNA derived from T cells, B-cell-depleted T cells, or PBMCs.

Methods used by the authors: Estimated nucleated cell counts came from reference gene primer amplification. Sequencing used immunoSEQ multiplex PCR; TCRdb keeps in-frame clones, though not all of them. For V, J and clone size, that table is used; D and trimming come from the DNA. The data hold more than 250,000 clones, with 87% observed a single time. Sequencing input: PBMCs or T cells enriched from blood (not recorded which). The sequence was obtained from a woman in her twenties or thirties who had recovered from COVID-19.

The CDR3 here is CASSPSSGGNTIYF. CDR3 in DNA: TGCGCCAGCAGCCCGAGCTCAGGGGGAAACACCATATATTTT. The J gene is TRBJ1-3, the V gene TRBV4-1; D may be TRBD1 (5 bases). The V gene's germline CDR1 is MGHRA and CDR2 YSYEKL. Trimming stripped 4 bases from V and 4 bases from J, with 11 bases between. The length of the CDR3 is 14 residues.